The source of this TCR beta chain is a study of T cells after yellow fever vaccination. Study results and limitations: Researchers report a weaker secondary response that nonetheless peaked faster, day 5 versus 15.

TCRdb re-derived calls from the 5' RACE reads in MiXCR, one entry per CDR3 protein. The table has almost 600,000 distinct CDR3 sequences, approximately 13% seen once; the top ten hold over 13%. This clonotype was counted a few times. Its antigen remains unidentified. Sample: PBMCs, taken on the day of the yellow fever booster vaccination. The sequence was collected from a man aged 25 to 40 who received the YFV17D yellow fever vaccine.

Here the CDR3 reads CASSPPVTSRQIYNEQFF. The CDR3 nucleotides are TGTGCCAGCAGCCCGCCCGTAACTAGCCGACAAATTTACAATGAGCAGTTCTTC. The genes are TRBV5-4 and TRBJ2-1; perhaps TRBD2 as D (6 bases). Deletions cut 4 bases from V and 4 bases from J, with 24 bases between. The CDR3 is 18 residues long. In germline, CDR1 is SGHNT, CDR2 YYREEE (reference sequence). The whole variable domain, filled in from reference TRBV5-4 and TRBJ2-1, reads ETGVTQSPTHLIKTRGQQVTLRCSSQSGHNTVSWYQQALGQGPQFIFQYYREEENGRGNFPPRFSGLQFPNYSSELNVNALELDDSALYLCASSPPVTSRQIYNEQFFGPGTRLTVL.